These 2 T cell receptor beta chains share one sample of origin, sequenced in a study of regulatory T cells in long-lasting Graves disease. Regarding time point: persistent/refractory GD, antithyroid drugs over 5 years with positive TRAb. The TCR library was prepared using RNA isolated from PBMCs. Libraries of TCR beta came from iRepertoire HTBI primers plus Arm-PCR of CDR3 regions. TCRdb re-derived calls from the multiplex PCR reads in MiXCR, one entry per CDR3 protein. The sample includes about 420,000 distinct CDR3 sequences, about a quarter of them seen just once. The sequencing used peripheral blood mononuclear cells (PBMCs), collected when the disease was refractory, from a patient treated with antithyroid drugs. The receptors were sampled from a female donor with Graves disease.

This clonotype was seen repeatedly, ten times or more. This CDR3 reads CASSLLGQIGNQPQHF. The CDR3 coding sequence is TGTGCCAGCAGTTTATTGGGGCAGATTGGCAATCAGCCCCAGCATTTT. The rearrangement uses TRBV28 and TRBJ1-5, with D maybe TRBD1 (5 bases). Germline V CDR1 and CDR2: MDHEN, SYDVKM. Trimming stripped 1 base from V and 2 bases from J, with 12 bases between. This CDR3 region has 16 residues.

This rearrangement joins TRBV27 to TRBJ1-4; D perhaps matches TRBD1 (6 bases). The V end lost 6 bases, the J end lost 13 bases, and 21 bases lay between the germline ends. Germline CDR1 is MNHEY and CDR2 is SMNVEV (reference sequence). This CDR3 contains 14 residues. For the CDR3, the DNA is TGTGCCAGCAGCCCCGGGACATCAATCGGGGGACTGTTTTTT. Encoded protein: CASSPGTSIGGLFF.